These T cell receptor beta chains were read from a single sample in a study of graft-versus-host responses after intestinal transplantation. These receptors have no known antigen. Repertoires were generated with immunoSEQ multiplex PCR, while TCRdb's copy carries only in-frame clones and drops some. This table has under 100,000 clones, around 80% appearing once. This material consisted of unstimulated CD4+ T cells sorted from spleen or lymph node cells, taken before intestinal transplant. These receptors were obtained from a human donor who received an intestinal transplant. CDR3s include the opening cysteine and the closing phenylalanine or tryptophan. Fields, in order: clone size, D gene, V gene, J gene, CDR3 protein, CDR3 DNA. D genes are given only for firm matches. The size of a clone is reported for some rows only, either as once, few or many, or as a class for expanded clones.

-	-	TRBV28	TRBJ2-7	CASSRASPGVDEQYF	TGTGCCAGCAGCCGAGCTTCACCCGGGGTAGATGAGCAGTACTTC
few	TRBD1	TRBV19	TRBJ2-2	CASNDRGPGAGELFF	TGTGCCAGTAATGACAGGGGGCCAGGGGCCGGGGAGCTGTTTTTT
-	-	TRBV9	TRBJ2-5	CASSGHRPQETQYF	TGTGCCAGCAGCGGACACCGACCCCAAGAGACCCAGTACTTC
-	TRBD2	TRBV7-2	TRBJ2-6	CASSLGAQERGVLTF	TGTGCCAGCAGCTTAGGGGCGCAGGAGCGGGGGGTCCTGACTTTC
-	TRBD2	TRBV28	TRBJ2-1	CASSVGLAETDTYNEQFF	TGTGCCAGCAGTGTGGGGCTAGCGGAGACGGACACCTACAATGAGCAGTTCTTC
-	TRBD1	TRBV7-9	TRBJ1-2	CASSLRQGGNGYTF	TGTGCCAGCAGCTTACGGCAGGGGGGTAATGGCTACACCTTC
few	-	TRBV28	TRBJ1-2	CASSLPGQKGYTF	TGTGCCAGCAGTTTACCCGGACAGAAAGGCTACACCTTC
-	TRBD2	TRBV4-1	TRBJ2-7	CASSRLAVGPYEQYF	TGCGCCAGCAGCCGACTAGCGGTAGGGCCTTACGAGCAGTACTTC
-	TRBD2	TRBV28	TRBJ2-7	CASSPRGVVHEQYF	TGTGCCAGCAGCCCTCGGGGGGTTGTACACGAGCAGTACTTC
-	TRBD1	TRBV28	TRBJ2-7	CAATTGGREQYF	TGTGCCGCGACGACAGGGGGTCGCGAGCAGTACTTC
-	TRBD1	TRBV9	TRBJ2-6	CASSTRTGGNTGANVLTF	TGTGCCAGCAGCACCCGGACAGGGGGCAACACTGGGGCCAACGTCCTGACTTTC
-	TRBD1	TRBV6-4	TRBJ1-5	CASPTPGGGSNQPQHF	TGTGCCAGCCCTACACCAGGAGGGGGCTCCAATCAGCCCCAGCATTTT
-	-	TRBV7-2	TRBJ2-1	CASRPLQGYNEQFF	TGTGCCAGCAGGCCACTTCAGGGCTACAATGAGCAGTTCTTC
-	-	TRBV5-6	TRBJ2-4	CASSSIAKNIQYF	TGTGCCAGCAGCTCAATTGCCAAAAACATTCAGTACTTC
-	TRBD1	TRBV9	TRBJ2-7	CASSLSTGGTEQYF	TGTGCCAGCAGCCTAAGTACAGGGGGCACAGAGCAGTACTTC
-	-	TRBV2	TRBJ1-4	CASRAGTTNEKLFF	TGTGCCAGCAGAGCCGGGACAACTAATGAAAAACTGTTTTTT
-	-	TRBV10-3	TRBJ1-6	CATAEDRGGSPLHF	TGTGCCACCGCCGAAGATCGGGGAGGATCACCCCTCCACTTT
-	TRBD2	TRBV29-1	TRBJ2-1	CSENLAGGSNEQFF	TGCAGCGAAAATCTAGCGGGGGGGAGCAATGAGCAGTTCTTC